This T cell receptor (beta chain) comes out of a study of Graves' ophthalmopathy and Graves' hyperthyroidism. The study excluded patients with other autoimmune diseases, uncontrolled infections, pregnancy or lactation. Between the trimmed V and J ends, which lost 0 bases and 3 bases, there was a span of 9 bases. The CDR3 runs to 13 residues. Per the germline V gene, CDR1 is GTSNPN and CDR2 is SVGIG (reference sequence). Notes on the study in general: Ophthalmopathy and stable hyperthyroidism were discriminated by a 13-signature model, with about 90% sensitivity and under 84% specificity.

The study amplified TCR beta CDR3 regions using RNA transcripts. The authors performed first-round RT-PCR with HTBI primers and then a second-round multiplex PCR. TCRdb reanalysed the multiplex PCR reads using MiXCR and keeps one entry per CDR3 protein. This table has fewer than 350,000 distinct CDR3 sequences, about a sixth appearing once. This clonotype was detected many times. Antigen specificity is unknown. This chain joins TRBV30 and TRBJ2-7; unclear D gene. The sample consisted of peripheral blood. This sequence was found in an adult man with Graves' ophthalmopathy. The CDR3 is CAWSVWGNYEQYF. The DNA for the CDR3 is TGTGCCTGGAGTGTTTGGGGAAACTACGAGCAGTACTTC.